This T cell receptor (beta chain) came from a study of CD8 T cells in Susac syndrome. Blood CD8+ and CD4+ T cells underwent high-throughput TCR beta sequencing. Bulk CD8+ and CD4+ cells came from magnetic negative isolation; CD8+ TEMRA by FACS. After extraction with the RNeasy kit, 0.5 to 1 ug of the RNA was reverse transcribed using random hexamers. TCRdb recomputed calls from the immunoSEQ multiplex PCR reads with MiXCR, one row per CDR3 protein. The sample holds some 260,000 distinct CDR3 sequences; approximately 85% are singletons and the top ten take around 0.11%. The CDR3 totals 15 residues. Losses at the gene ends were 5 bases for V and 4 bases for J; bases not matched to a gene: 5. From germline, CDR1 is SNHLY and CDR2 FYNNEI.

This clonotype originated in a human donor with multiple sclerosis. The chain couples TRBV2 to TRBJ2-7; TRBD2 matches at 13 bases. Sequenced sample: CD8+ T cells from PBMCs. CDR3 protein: CASSWTSGRGYEQYF. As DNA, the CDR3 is TGTGCCAGCAGTTGGACTAGCGGGAGAGGGTACGAGCAGTACTTC.